The next 19 T cell receptor beta chains were all read from a single sample in a study of T cell repertoires in cytomegalovirus infection. TCRdb reprocessed the reads with MiXCR, giving one entry per CDR3 protein. The data show about 69,000 distinct CDR3 sequences, under 30% seen once. The antigens these receptors bind are not known. Sequenced here: CD8+ T cells from cultured PBMCs, sampled from culture after CMV antigen stimulation. The receptor source for this set is a human donor in good health (CMV status not recorded). Some clones in this sample may be carry-over from other donors' samples.

The genes are TRBV9 and TRBJ2-7; D perhaps matches TRBD1 (5 bases). This CDR3 has 15 amino acids. The V gene's germline CDR1 is SGDLS and CDR2 YYNGEE. V shed 0 bases and J shed 3 bases, with 13 bases lying between them. CDR3 in amino acids: CASSVGGRNDYEQYF. CDR3 sequence (DNA): TGTGCCAGCAGCGTAGGGGGCAGGAATGACTACGAGCAGTACTTC.

The sample holds a few counts of this clonotype. The rearrangement uses TRBV10-3 and TRBJ2-7, with D perhaps TRBD1 or TRBD2 (5 bases each). The CDR3 length is 15 residues. V was pared by 5 bases and J by 0 bases, with 14 bases between. Looked up from germline, CDR1 is ENHRY and CDR2 is SYGVKD. The CDR3, as DNA: TGTGCCATCAGTCAGCCCGAGGGGTCCTCCTACGAGCAGTACTTC. Its translation is CAISQPEGSSYEQYF.

About this clonotype: This may arise from a read error, as a much more abundant clone is one base away. The CDR3 ends on some other residue instead of the conserved phenylalanine or tryptophan, so this is likely a read error. This rearrangement joins TRBV7-8 to TRBJ2-7; 8 bases align to TRBD1. The germline CDR1 and CDR2 sequences are SGHVS and FQNEAQ. The ends lost 4 bases at V and 0 bases at J; junction bases unmatched: 8. The CDR3 length is 16 residues. CDR3 region: CASSSPPDRDSYEQYL. The DNA of the CDR3 is TGTGCCAGCAGCTCGCCTCCGGACAGGGACTCCTACGAGCAGTACCTC.

This sequence joins TRBV27 and TRBJ2-1, with D maybe TRBD1 (6 bases). The V end was cut by 10 bases, the J end by 8 bases, with 18 bases between. Germline V gene sequence: CDR1 MNHEY, CDR2 SMNVEV (reference sequence). This CDR3 has 13 residues. The CDR3 is CATSRYRVDEQFF. Written as DNA, the CDR3 is TGTGCCACCTCGCGATACAGGGTTGATGAGCAGTTCTTC.

The chain combines TRBV15 with TRBJ2-3; D is uncertain. Trimming took off 6 bases at V and 3 bases at J, with 7 bases between the two ends. CDR1 is LNHNV and CDR2 is YYDKDF in the germline V gene (reference sequence). The CDR3 consists of 12 residues. CDR3 sequence (DNA): TGTGCCACCAGGAACGGAACAGATACGCAGTATTTT. Protein sequence: CATRNGTDTQYF.

This clonotype showed up many times. The chain employs TRBV25-1 and TRBJ2-2; no reliable D call. V shed 3 bases and J shed 4 bases, with 9 bases lying between them. This CDR3 spans 14 amino acids. Germline CDR1 reads MGHDK; CDR2 reads SYGVNS. The CDR3 bases are TGTGCCAGCAGTGATTTGGCATCCACCGGGGAGCTGTTTTTT. It specifies CASSDLASTGELFF.

This clonotype was counted ten times or more. V and J are TRBV5-1 and TRBJ2-1; 11 bases are shared with TRBD2. CDR1 is SGHRS, CDR2 YFSETQ, per germline. The V segment lost 0 bases and the J segment 8 bases; nucleotides outside the gene matches: 10. The CDR3 has 17 amino acids. In DNA form, the CDR3 reads TGCGCCAGCAGCTTGGAGGGCCTTGGACTAGCGGGTGATGAGCAGTTCTTC. This encodes CASSLEGLGLAGDEQFF.

In its sample, this clonotype was seen a few times. The V gene is TRBV7-9, the J gene TRBJ2-1; D is possibly TRBD2 (7 bases). This CDR3 has 16 amino acids. Germline V gene sequence: CDR1 SEHNR, CDR2 FQNEAQ (reference sequence). Trimming shortened V by 5 bases and J by 6 bases, and 20 bases separated the two germline ends. The CDR3 sequence: CASSPRTAGASNEQFF. CDR3 bases: TGTGCCAGCAGCCCACGGACCGCGGGGGCGAGCAATGAGCAGTTCTTC.

This chain uses TRBV11-3 with TRBJ2-3; 8 nucleotides match TRBD2. The CDR3 has 15 residues. CDR1 and CDR2 (germline): SGHNT, YENEEA. The trim removed 4 bases at V and 1 base at J, leaving 4 bases unmatched. The chain's CDR3 is CASSSQAGGTDTQYF. The CDR3 DNA follows: TGTGCCAGCAGCTCCCAAGCGGGGGGCACAGATACGCAGTATTTT.

This sequence joins TRBV5-6 and TRBJ1-3; a weak D match, TRBD1 (6 bases). There are 15 residues in the CDR3. Germline lookup yields CDR1 SGHDT and CDR2 YYEEEE. Trimming stripped 3 bases from V and 0 bases from J, with 10 bases between. Here the CDR3 reads CASSYGDISGNTIYF. The CDR3 nucleotides are TGTGCCAGCAGCTACGGGGACATCTCTGGAAACACCATATATTTT. The variable domain in full, completed from reference TRBV5-6 and TRBJ1-3, reads DAGVTQSPTHLIKTRGQQVTLRCSPKSGHDTVSWYQQALGQGPQFIFQYYEEEERQRGNFPDRFSGHQFPNYSSELNVNALLLGDSALYLCASSYGDISGNTIYFGEGSWLTVV.

This rearrangement joins TRBV27 to TRBJ2-5; TRBD1 matches at 10 bases. V was pared by 5 bases and J by 1 base, with 7 bases of the junction left unmatched. CDR1 MNHEY and CDR2 SMNVEV come from the germline V gene (reference sequence). The CDR3 has 16 residues. This CDR3 is CASSPDRGPTQETQYF. The CDR3 DNA is TGTGCCAGCAGTCCCGACAGGGGGCCCACCCAAGAGACCCAGTACTTC.

This clonotype occurred many times. The V gene is TRBV5-1, the J gene TRBJ1-1; TRBD1 aligns across 7 bases. V was clipped by 1 base and J by 1 base; unmatched bases: 4. Looked up from germline, CDR1 is SGHRS and CDR2 is YFSETQ. The CDR3 extends over 15 amino acids. CDR3 amino acids: CASSLFGTENTEAFF. The CDR3 DNA sequence: TGCGCCAGCAGCTTGTTTGGGACAGAGAACACTGAAGCTTTCTTT.

V and J are TRBV27 and TRBJ1-6; D gene uncertain. The V gene lost 9 bases and the J gene lost 2 bases, with 11 bases spanning the gap. The CDR3 is made up of 14 amino acids. Germline V gene lookup returns CDR1 MNHEY and CDR2 SMNVEV (reference sequence). CDR3 coding DNA: TGTGCCAGTACGGCGGACGCCTATAATTCACCCCTCCACTTT. It codes for CASTADAYNSPLHF.

The chain links TRBV27 to TRBJ2-1; 9 bases align to TRBD2. The CDR3 loop spans 17 amino acids. Germline V CDR1 and CDR2: MNHEY, SMNVEV (reference sequence). V was clipped by 6 bases and J by 0 bases; unmatched bases: 9. This CDR3 reads CASSPVAGVSSYNEQFF. In DNA, the CDR3 is TGTGCCAGCAGCCCCGTAGCGGGGGTGAGCTCCTACAATGAGCAGTTCTTC.

This clonotype was seen ten or more times. The V gene is TRBV19, the J gene TRBJ2-7, with TRBD1 matching 9 bases. Trimming took 9 bases from V and 2 from J; bases not matched to a gene: 8. This CDR3 spans 14 amino acids. Germline CDR1 LNHDA, CDR2 SQIVND (reference sequence). The CDR3 DNA reads as TGTGCCAGCAGCCCGGGACAGGGCACCTACGAGCAGTACTTC. Its translation: CASSPGQGTYEQYF.

A remark on this clonotype: Being one base from a much bigger clone, this may be a read error. This chain's CDR3 is CARSPYKASRYNEQFF. DNA of the CDR3: TGTGCCAGATCCCCCTACAAGGCTAGCAGATACAATGAGCAGTTCTTC. V and J are TRBV30 and TRBJ2-1; tentative D call: TRBD2 (5 bases). The V gene lost 8 bases and the J gene lost 4 bases, with 24 bases spanning the gap. This CDR3 spans 16 amino acids. Germline V gene lookup returns CDR1 GTSNPN and CDR2 SVGIG (reference sequence).

The genes are TRBV7-9 and TRBJ1-5; 7 bases are shared with TRBD1. The CDR3 is 17 amino acids. Germline V CDR1 and CDR2: SEHNR, FQNEAQ (reference sequence). After removal of 3 bases from V and 6 bases from J, the junction contained 14 bases not matched to a gene. CDR3 nucleotide sequence: TGTGCCAGCAGCTTTTCCCTTGGGCAGGGGGTGGGTCAGCCCCAGCATTTT. As protein: CASSFSLGQGVGQPQHF. Together with reference TRBV7-9 and TRBJ1-5, the CDR3 gives the full variable domain: DTGVSQNPRHKITKRGQNVTFRCDPISEHNRLYWYRQTLGQGPEFLTYFQNEAQLEKSRLLSDRFSAERPKGSFSTLEIQRTEQGDSAMYLCASSFSLGQGVGQPQHFGDGTRLSIL.

The gene calls are TRBV6-1 and TRBJ2-3; possible D gene TRBD2, 6 bases. The germline V gene has CDR1 MNHNS and CDR2 SASEGT. V lost 4 bases, J lost 3 bases, and 17 bases lay in between. This CDR3 contains 16 residues. The CDR3 bases are TGTGCCAGCAGTGGGGGATCGATAGCGGTGACAGATACGCAGTATTTT. Protein product: CASSGGSIAVTDTQYF.

This chain joins TRBV10-2 and TRBJ2-7; D gene uncertain. CDR3 length: 11 residues. Per the germline V gene, CDR1 is WSHSY and CDR2 is SAAADI. The germline V and J ends were trimmed by 2 bases and 7 bases, with 6 bases remaining between them. The CDR3 coding sequence is TGCGCCAGCAGTGAGGGTGCGGAGCAGTACTTC. Its translation is CASSEGAEQYF.